This entry describes one T cell receptor beta chain. The antigen is not known. The analysis combined second doses at about 4 or about 12 weeks. This sample was taken from a study of T cell responses to AZD1222 COVID-19 vaccine. Study observations and caveats: Donors, mostly white British, included more females; clonal diversity was possibly underestimated. Baseline testing showed seropositivity in only a handful of AZD1222 recipients. Dominant at 160-218 and 743-854, vaccine-associated CD4 TCRs also spanned spike.

Some clones are missing from TCRdb's copy, which holds only in-frame ones; the method was immunoSEQ multiplex PCR. The top ten clones hold more than 13% of a sample with over 60,000 clones, about four fifths of them seen once. The TCR originated in an adult who received the AZD1222 COVID-19 vaccine. This specimen was peripheral blood, taken 28 days after the second AZD1222 dose.

CDR3: CASRIGSDNNEQFF. CDR3 in DNA: TGTGCCAGCAGAATCGGGTCGGATAACAATGAGCAGTTCTTC. The chain links TRBV6-5 to TRBJ2-1, with D hard to call. Trimming cost V 6 bases and J 5 bases, with 14 bases left between them. The CDR3 is made up of 14 amino acids. Germline CDR1 is MNHEY and CDR2 is SVGAGI.